The 14 T cell receptor beta chains below were found in one sample sequenced in a study of a mutant IDH1 vaccine in newly diagnosed glioma. TCRdb's table, derived via immunoSEQ multiplex PCR, lists solely in-frame clones and lacks some. The sample yields 60,000 to 75,000 clones, 79% seen once. Time point meaning: baseline, week 1 (first vaccination visit). As to treatment: pre-vaccination baseline after standard-of-care therapy. This specimen consisted of PBMCs, obtained from a glioma patient treated with radiotherapy, temozolomide or both. The receptors come from a man aged 45 to 65 with glioma.

This chain joins TRBV29-1 and TRBJ2-3; 14 bases agree with TRBD2. This CDR3 contains 15 residues. With 6 bases clipped from V and 8 bases from J, the junction kept 10 bases outside the gene matches. Per germline, CDR1 SQVTM and CDR2 ANQGSEA. Here the CDR3 DNA reads TGCAGCGTCACCGGGACTAGCGGGGGAGGGGGTACGCAGTATTTT. Translation: CSVTGTSGGGGTQYF.

The chain employs TRBV4-3 and TRBJ2-4; TRBD1 is a possible D gene (6 bases). Germline V gene sequence: CDR1 LGHNA, CDR2 YSLEER. Between the trimmed V and J ends, which lost 3 bases and 12 bases, there was a span of 15 bases. The CDR3 totals 13 residues. The CDR3 is CASSQVPWTDQYF. For the CDR3, the DNA is TGCGCCAGCAGCCAGGTCCCTTGGACAGATCAGTACTTC.

In the case of this clone: This CDR3 fails to terminate in the conserved phenylalanine or tryptophan, so it likely reflects a read error. No DNA is shown, since the ends of the CDR3 on it are uncertain; the CDR3 is the one TCRdb lists. V is TRBV21-1 and J is TRBJ1-3. TRBV21-1 is classified as a pseudogene. The CDR3 spans 9 amino acids, including both terminal residues. The CDR3 sequence: CASSRRPEG.

This clone was seen a single time. This chain uses TRBV18 with TRBJ1-3, with no clear D. V lost 3 bases to trimming and J lost 10 bases, with 13 bases between them. The CDR3 length is 13 residues. The germline gives CDR1 KGHSH, CDR2 LQKENI. CDR3 amino acids: CASSPTRYKTIYF. In DNA form, the CDR3 reads TGTGCCAGCTCACCGACACGTTATAAGACCATATATTTT.

The V and J genes are TRBV7-2 and TRBJ1-5, with a possible D match to TRBD1 (6 bases). V lost 4 bases, J lost 7 bases, and 17 bases lay in between. The CDR3 is 15 amino acids. CDR1 and CDR2 (germline): SGHTA, FQGNSA. The CDR3 DNA reads as TGTGCCAGCAGCTCACAGACAGGAAGAAGCCAGCCCCAGCATTTT. As protein: CASSSQTGRSQPQHF.

The rearrangement joins TRBV10-3 to TRBJ1-5; D is undetermined. V was shortened by 0 bases and J by 0 bases, with 12 bases between the two germline ends. The germline V gene encodes CDR1 ENHRY and CDR2 SYGVKD. This CDR3 contains 17 residues. The CDR3 is CAISESGGKSSNQPQHF. The CDR3 nucleotides read TGTGCCATCAGTGAGTCCGGCGGGAAGAGTAGCAATCAGCCCCAGCATTTT.

This clone was seen only a few times. The gene calls are TRBV7-8 and TRBJ2-3; possible D gene TRBD2, 6 bases. The V and J ends lost 5 bases and 9 bases respectively, with 9 bases between them. Germline loops: CDR1 SGHVS, CDR2 FQNEAQ. The length of the CDR3 is 11 residues. For the CDR3, the DNA is TGTGCCAGCAGCCTGGAGGGGACGCAGTATTTT. It encodes CASSLEGTQYF.

This chain uses TRBV7-2 with TRBJ2-7; D call uncertain. CDR3 length: 14 residues. With 1 base removed from V and 2 bases from J, the gap between germline ends came to 9 bases. Germline loops: CDR1 SGHTA, CDR2 FQGNSA. This CDR3 is CASSLGSRPYEQYF. In DNA, the CDR3 is TGTGCCAGCAGCTTAGGGTCCAGACCCTACGAGCAGTACTTC.

V gene TRBV10-3 combines with J gene TRBJ1-2; D not resolved. This CDR3 is built from 15 residues. Germline CDR1 and CDR2: ENHRY and SYGVKD. Trimming shortened V by 4 bases and J by 0 bases, and 12 bases separated the two germline ends. The DNA of the CDR3 is TGTGCCATCAGTGGTGGGAGAGTTACTAACTATGGCTACACCTTC. Its translation: CAISGGRVTNYGYTF.

This clone was seen once. This chain connects TRBV5-1 to TRBJ2-7; no firm D call. This CDR3 region has 14 residues. V dropped 0 bases and J dropped 6 bases, with 13 bases sitting between them. Germline V gene data show CDR1 as SGHRS and CDR2 as YFSETQ. Here the CDR3 reads CASSLEAGYSEQYF. CDR3 sequence (DNA): TGCGCCAGCAGCTTGGAGGCAGGATATTCCGAGCAGTACTTC.

This clone was observed once. This chain uses TRBV4-1 with TRBJ2-7; TRBD2 matches at 10 bases. V was clipped by 1 base and J by 5 bases; unmatched bases: 8. The germline V gene has CDR1 MGHRA and CDR2 YSYEKL. CDR3 length equals 16 residues. CDR3 bases: TGCGCCAGCAGCCAAGGGAACAGCGGGGGGGCCCACGAGCAGTACTTC. It encodes CASSQGNSGGAHEQYF.

The gene calls are TRBV5-3 and TRBJ2-7; the D gene is possibly TRBD1 (6 bases). TRBV5-3 is reported as an ORF; its role is uncertain. The CDR3 sequence is 13 residues long. The V end was cut by 3 bases, the J end by 3 bases, with 10 bases between. The CDR3 DNA reads as TGTGCCAGAAGCTCGGACAGCTGCTACGAGCAGTACTTC. This sequence encodes CARSSDSCYEQYF.

The table lists this clone with a few counts. V is TRBV4-1 and J is TRBJ1-1; D uncertain. The CDR3 consists of 13 residues. CDR1 and CDR2 (germline): MGHRA, YSYEKL. The V and J ends lost 0 bases and 8 bases respectively, with 10 bases between them. CDR3 bases: TGCGCCAGCAGCCAAGATCAACGTGACGAAGCTTTCTTT. Protein: CASSQDQRDEAFF.

As regards this clone: Other DNA sequences in this sample translate to the same CDR3. The V call is TRBV13, the J call TRBJ1-1; 7 bases map to TRBD1. J gave up 3 bases and V 2 bases, and 9 bases lay outside the gene matches. This CDR3 is built from 16 residues. CDR1 is PRHDT, CDR2 FYEKMQ, per germline (reference sequence). This CDR3 is CASSLPRTGGDTEAFF. Written as DNA, the CDR3 is TGTGCCAGCAGCTTACCGAGGACAGGAGGGGACACTGAAGCTTTCTTT.